In its sample, the clone carrying this T cell receptor beta chain was seen once. Its matching antigen is unknown. Germline V gene data show CDR1 as SGHVS and CDR2 as FQNEAQ. The length of the CDR3 is 13 residues. Between the trimmed V and J ends, which lost 1 base and 4 bases, there was a span of 4 bases. Produced via immunoSEQ multiplex PCR; TCRdb's table is partial and in-frame only. The sample has about 23,000 clones, about four fifths seen once. This record belongs to a study of somatic mutations in cytotoxic T cells in rheumatoid arthritis. Overall study: Blood samples of about 30 ml were drawn from patients (in EDTA) right after diagnosis and before any treatment. Study-wide points: CD8+ clonality rose with age in rheumatoid arthritis patients, unlike in healthy controls.

The receptor comes from an adult with rheumatoid arthritis. The chain joins TRBV7-8 to TRBJ1-4; no clear D. Sample: CD8+ T cells sorted from blood. CDR3: CASSLGGNEKLFF. CDR3 in DNA: TGTGCCAGCAGCTTAGGGGGTAATGAAAAACTGTTTTTT.